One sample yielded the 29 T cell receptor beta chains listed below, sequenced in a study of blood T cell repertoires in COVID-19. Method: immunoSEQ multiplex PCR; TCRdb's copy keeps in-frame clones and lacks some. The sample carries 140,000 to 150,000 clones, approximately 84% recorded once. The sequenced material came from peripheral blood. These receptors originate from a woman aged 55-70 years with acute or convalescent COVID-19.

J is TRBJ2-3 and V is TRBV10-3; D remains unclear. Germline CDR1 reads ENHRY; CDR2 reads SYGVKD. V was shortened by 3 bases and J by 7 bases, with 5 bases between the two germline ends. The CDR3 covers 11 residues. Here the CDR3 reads CAISDLNTQYF. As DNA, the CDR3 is TGTGCCATCAGTGATTTAAATACGCAGTATTTT.

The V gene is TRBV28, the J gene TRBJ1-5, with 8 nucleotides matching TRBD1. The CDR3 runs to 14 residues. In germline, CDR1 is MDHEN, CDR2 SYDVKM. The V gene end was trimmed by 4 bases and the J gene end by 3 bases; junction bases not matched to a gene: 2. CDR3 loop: CASSWDRSNQPQHF. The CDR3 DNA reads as TGTGCCAGCAGTTGGGACAGGTCCAATCAGCCCCAGCATTTT.

The CDR3 protein is CASSRGRGGTDTQYF. The CDR3 DNA follows: TGTGCCAGCAGCCGAGGACGCGGGGGCACAGATACGCAGTATTTT. The V and J genes are TRBV7-8 and TRBJ2-3; D possibly corresponds to TRBD2 (6 bases). Germline V gives CDR1 SGHVS, CDR2 FQNEAQ. V lost 5 bases, J lost 1 base, and 13 bases lay in between. The CDR3 consists of 15 residues. The full variable domain, its missing parts supplied by reference TRBV7-8 and TRBJ2-3, is GAGVSQSPRYKVAKRGQDVALRCDPISGHVSLFWYQQALGQGPEFLTYFQNEAQLDKSGLPSDRFFAERPEGSVSTLKIQRTQQEDSAVYLCASSRGRGGTDTQYFGPGTRLTVL.

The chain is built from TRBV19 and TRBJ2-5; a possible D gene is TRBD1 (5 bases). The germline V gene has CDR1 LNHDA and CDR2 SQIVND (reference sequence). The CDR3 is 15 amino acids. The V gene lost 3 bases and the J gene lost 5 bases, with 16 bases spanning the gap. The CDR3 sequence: CASSITGSGVETQYF. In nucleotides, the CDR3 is TGTGCCAGTAGTATCACAGGCTCAGGAGTGGAGACCCAGTACTTC.

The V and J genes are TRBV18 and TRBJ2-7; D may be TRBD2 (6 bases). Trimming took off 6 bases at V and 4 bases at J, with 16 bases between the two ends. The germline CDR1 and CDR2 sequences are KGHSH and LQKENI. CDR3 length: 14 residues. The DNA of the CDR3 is TGTGCCAGCTCCCCTGGGGACTTTGCTTACGAGCAGTACTTC. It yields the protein CASSPGDFAYEQYF.

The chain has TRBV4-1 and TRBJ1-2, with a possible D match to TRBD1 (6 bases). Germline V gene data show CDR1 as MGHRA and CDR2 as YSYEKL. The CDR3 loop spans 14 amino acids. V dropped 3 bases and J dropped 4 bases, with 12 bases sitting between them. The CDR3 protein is CASSQEQGGYGYTF. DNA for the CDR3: TGCGCCAGCAGCCAGGAACAGGGTGGCTATGGCTACACCTTC.

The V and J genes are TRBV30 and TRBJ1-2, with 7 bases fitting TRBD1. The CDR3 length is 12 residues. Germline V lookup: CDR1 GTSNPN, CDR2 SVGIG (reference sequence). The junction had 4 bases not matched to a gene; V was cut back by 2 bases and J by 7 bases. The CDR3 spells CAWSPRTGGYTF. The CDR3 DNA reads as TGTGCCTGGAGTCCCCGGACAGGTGGCTACACCTTC.

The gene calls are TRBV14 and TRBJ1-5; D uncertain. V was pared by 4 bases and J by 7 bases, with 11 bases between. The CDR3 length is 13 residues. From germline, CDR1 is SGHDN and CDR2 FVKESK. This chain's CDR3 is CASSPGLSQPQHF. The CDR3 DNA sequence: TGTGCCAGCAGCCCTGGACTCTCCCAGCCCCAGCATTTT.

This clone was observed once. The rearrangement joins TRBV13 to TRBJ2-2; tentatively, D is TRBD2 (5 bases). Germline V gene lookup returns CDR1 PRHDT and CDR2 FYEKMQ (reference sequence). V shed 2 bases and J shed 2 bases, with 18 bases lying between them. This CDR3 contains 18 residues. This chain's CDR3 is CASSLSYLRRGNTGELFF. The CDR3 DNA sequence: TGTGCCAGCAGCTTATCTTATCTGCGCCGGGGTAACACCGGGGAGCTGTTTTTT.

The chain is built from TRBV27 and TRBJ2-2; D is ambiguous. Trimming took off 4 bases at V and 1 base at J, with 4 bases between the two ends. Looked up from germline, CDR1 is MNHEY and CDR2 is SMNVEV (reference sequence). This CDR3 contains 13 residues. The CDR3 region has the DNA TGTGCCAGCAGTTCCTTGAACACCGGGGAGCTGTTTTTT. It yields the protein CASSSLNTGELFF.

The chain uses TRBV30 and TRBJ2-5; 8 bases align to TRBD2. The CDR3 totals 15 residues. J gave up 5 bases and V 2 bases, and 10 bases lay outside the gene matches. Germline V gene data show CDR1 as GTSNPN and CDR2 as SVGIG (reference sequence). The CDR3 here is CAWSKVAGPPETQYF. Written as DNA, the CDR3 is TGTGCCTGGAGTAAGGTAGCGGGGCCTCCCGAGACCCAGTACTTC.

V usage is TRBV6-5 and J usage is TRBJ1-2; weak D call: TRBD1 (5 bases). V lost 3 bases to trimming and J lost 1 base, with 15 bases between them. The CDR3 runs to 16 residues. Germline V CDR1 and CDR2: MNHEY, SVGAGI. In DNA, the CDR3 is TGTGCCAGCAGTTATACGTTTCAGGGTTATAACTATGGCTACACCTTC. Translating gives CASSYTFQGYNYGYTF.

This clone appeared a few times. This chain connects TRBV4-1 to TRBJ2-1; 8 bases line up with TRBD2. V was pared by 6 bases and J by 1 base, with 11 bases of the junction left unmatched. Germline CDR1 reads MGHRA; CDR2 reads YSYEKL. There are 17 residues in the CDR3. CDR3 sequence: CASRKVPAGVSYNEQFF. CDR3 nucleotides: TGCGCCAGCAGGAAAGTCCCAGCGGGAGTGTCCTACAATGAGCAGTTCTTC.

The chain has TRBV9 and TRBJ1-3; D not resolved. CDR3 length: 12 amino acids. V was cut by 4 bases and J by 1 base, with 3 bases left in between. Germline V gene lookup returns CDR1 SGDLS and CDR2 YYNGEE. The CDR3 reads CASSRSGNTIYF. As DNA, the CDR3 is TGTGCCAGCAGCCGTTCTGGAAACACCATATATTTT.

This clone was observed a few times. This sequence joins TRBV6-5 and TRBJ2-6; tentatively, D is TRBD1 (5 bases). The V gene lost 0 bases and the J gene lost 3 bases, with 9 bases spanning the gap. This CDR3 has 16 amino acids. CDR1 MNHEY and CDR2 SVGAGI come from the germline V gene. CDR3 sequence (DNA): TGTGCCAGCAGTTACTCTATGGGGCTTGGGGCCAACGTCCTGACTTTC. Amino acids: CASSYSMGLGANVLTF.

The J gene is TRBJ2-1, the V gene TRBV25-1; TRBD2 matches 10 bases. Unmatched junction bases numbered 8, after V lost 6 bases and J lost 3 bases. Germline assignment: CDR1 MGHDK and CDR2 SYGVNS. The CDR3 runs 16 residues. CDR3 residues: CASSYVAGGGYNEQFF. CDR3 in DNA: TGTGCCAGCAGCTACGTAGCGGGAGGTGGCTACAATGAGCAGTTCTTC.

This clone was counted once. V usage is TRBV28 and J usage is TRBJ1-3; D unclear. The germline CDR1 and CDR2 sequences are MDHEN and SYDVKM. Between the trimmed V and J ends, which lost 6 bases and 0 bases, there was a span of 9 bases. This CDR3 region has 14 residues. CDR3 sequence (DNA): TGTGCCAGCAGGTTGGCAGACTCTGGAAACACCATATATTTT. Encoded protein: CASRLADSGNTIYF. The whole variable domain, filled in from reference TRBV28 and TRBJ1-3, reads DVKVTQSSRYLVKRTGEKVFLECVQDMDHENMFWYRQDPGLGLRLIYFSYDVKMKEKGDIPEGYSVSREKKERFSLILESASTNQTSMYLCASRLADSGNTIYFGEGSWLTVV.

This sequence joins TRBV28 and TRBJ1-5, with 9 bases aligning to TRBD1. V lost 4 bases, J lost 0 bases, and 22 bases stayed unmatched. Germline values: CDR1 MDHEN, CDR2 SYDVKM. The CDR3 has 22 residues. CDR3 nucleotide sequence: TGTGCCAGCAGTTATCCGACAGGGGGTCCTTTAGGGCTTTCCAATAGCAATCAGCCCCAGCATTTT. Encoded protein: CASSYPTGGPLGLSNSNQPQHF.

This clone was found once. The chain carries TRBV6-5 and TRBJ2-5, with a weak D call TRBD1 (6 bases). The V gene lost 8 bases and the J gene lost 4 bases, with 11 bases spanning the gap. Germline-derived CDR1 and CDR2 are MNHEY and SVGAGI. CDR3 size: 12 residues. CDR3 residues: CASLDSRETQYF. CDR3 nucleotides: TGTGCCAGCCTGGACAGTCGAGAGACCCAGTACTTC.

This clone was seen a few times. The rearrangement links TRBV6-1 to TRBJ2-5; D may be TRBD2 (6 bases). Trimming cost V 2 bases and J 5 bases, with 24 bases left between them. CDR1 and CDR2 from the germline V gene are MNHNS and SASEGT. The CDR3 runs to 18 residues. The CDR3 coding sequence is TGTGCCAGCAGTGAATCCCCGGCGGCGGGAAGTCGAGCGGAGACCCAGTACTTC. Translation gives CASSESPAAGSRAETQYF.

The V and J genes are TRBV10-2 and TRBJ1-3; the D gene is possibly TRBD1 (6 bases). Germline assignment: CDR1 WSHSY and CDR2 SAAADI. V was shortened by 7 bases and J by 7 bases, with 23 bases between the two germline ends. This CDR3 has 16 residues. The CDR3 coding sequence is TGCGCCAGCACCTACCCTAGGGGGGGTAGGGGGAACACCATATATTTT. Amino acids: CASTYPRGGRGNTIYF.

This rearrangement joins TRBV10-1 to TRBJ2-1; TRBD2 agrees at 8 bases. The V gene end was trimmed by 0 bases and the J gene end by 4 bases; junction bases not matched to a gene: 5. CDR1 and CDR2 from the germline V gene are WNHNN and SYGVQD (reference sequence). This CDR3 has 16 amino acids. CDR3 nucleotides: TGCGCCAGCAGTGAGTCGCGAGCGGGGGCATACAATGAGCAGTTCTTC. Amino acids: CASSESRAGAYNEQFF.

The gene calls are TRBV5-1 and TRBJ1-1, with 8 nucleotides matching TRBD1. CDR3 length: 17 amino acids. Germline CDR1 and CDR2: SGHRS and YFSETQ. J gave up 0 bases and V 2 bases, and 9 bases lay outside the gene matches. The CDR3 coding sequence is TGCGCCAGCAGCTTACTGGGACAGGCCTCGCTGAACACTGAAGCTTTCTTT. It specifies CASSLLGQASLNTEAFF.

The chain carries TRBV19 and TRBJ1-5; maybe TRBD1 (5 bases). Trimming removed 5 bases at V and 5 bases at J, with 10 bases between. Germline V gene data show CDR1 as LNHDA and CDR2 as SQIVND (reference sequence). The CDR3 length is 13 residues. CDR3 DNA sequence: TGTGCCAGTAGTGTCAGGGCGCATCAGCCCCAGCATTTT. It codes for CASSVRAHQPQHF.

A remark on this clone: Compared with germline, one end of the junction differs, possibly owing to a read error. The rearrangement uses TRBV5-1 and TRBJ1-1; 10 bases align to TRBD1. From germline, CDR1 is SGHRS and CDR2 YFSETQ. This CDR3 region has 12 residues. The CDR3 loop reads CASAGQGPAIEF. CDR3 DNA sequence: TGCGCCAGCGCGGGACAGGGGCCCGCTATTGAATTT.

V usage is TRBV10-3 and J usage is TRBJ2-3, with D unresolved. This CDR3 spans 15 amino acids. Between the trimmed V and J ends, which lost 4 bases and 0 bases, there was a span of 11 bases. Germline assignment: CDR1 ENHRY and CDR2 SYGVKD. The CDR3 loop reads CAISGNKQSTDTQYF. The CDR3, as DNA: TGTGCCATCAGTGGGAACAAACAGAGCACAGATACGCAGTATTTT.

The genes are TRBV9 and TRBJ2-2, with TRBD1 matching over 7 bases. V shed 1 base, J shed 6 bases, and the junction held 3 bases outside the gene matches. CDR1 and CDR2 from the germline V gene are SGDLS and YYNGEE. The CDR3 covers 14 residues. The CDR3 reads CASSVTGEPGELFF. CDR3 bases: TGTGCCAGCAGCGTAACAGGGGAACCCGGGGAGCTGTTTTTT.

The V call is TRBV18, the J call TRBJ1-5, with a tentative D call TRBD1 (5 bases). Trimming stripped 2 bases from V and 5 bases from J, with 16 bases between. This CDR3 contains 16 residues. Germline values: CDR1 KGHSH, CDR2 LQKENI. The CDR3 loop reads CASSPVFTGRDQPQHF. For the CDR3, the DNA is TGTGCCAGCTCACCAGTGTTCACAGGAAGGGATCAGCCCCAGCATTTT.

Here the CDR3 DNA reads TGTGCCAGCAGTCCTTGGACTAGCGGGAGAAGGGGCTCCTACAATGAGCAGTTCTTC. Protein: CASSPWTSGRRGSYNEQFF. The chain carries TRBV28 and TRBJ2-1, with 13 nucleotides matching TRBD2. V was clipped by 5 bases and J by 0 bases; unmatched bases: 10. The CDR3 runs to 19 residues. CDR1 and CDR2 (germline): MDHEN, SYDVKM. The full variable domain, rest sourced from reference TRBV28 and TRBJ2-1, is DVKVTQSSRYLVKRTGEKVFLECVQDMDHENMFWYRQDPGLGLRLIYFSYDVKMKEKGDIPEGYSVSREKKERFSLILESASTNQTSMYLCASSPWTSGRRGSYNEQFFGPGTRLTVL.